This TCR beta chain was sequenced for a study of T-cell reconstitution after alpha-beta-depleted transplantation in children. The CDR3 is 13 residues long. Trimming took off 4 bases at V and 8 bases at J, with 9 bases between the two ends. The V gene's germline CDR1 is SGHTA and CDR2 FQGTGA. Unique molecular identifiers were used in preparing the TCRbeta library. In TCRdb, the PCR reads were re-called with MiXCR into one record per CDR3 protein. The repertoire includes more than 250,000 distinct CDR3 sequences, 9.9% of them detected once, and around 10% sits in the top ten. This chain links TRBV7-3 with TRBJ1-6; D uncertain. This TCR derives from a human donor who donated a stem cell graft to a child with SCID. The sequences come from PBMCs from the stem cell graft donor, collected from the stem cell graft. The DNA of the CDR3 is TGTGCCAGCAGCTACGTCAAAGATTCACCCCTCCACTTT. Amino acid sequence: CASSYVKDSPLHF.